This is a list of T cell receptor beta chains from one sample in a study of molecular identifiers for immune sequencing clone quantification. From the PCR reads, TCRdb called clonotypes with MiXCR, one entry per CDR3 protein. The data show roughly 97,000 distinct CDR3 sequences, roughly a quarter seen once. The sequencing sample was made of naive CD8+ T cells from blood, with Jurkat cell RNA spiked in. These receptors were collected from a human donor in good health. Some libraries in this study had Jurkat cell RNA spiked in. CDR3s include the opening cysteine and the closing phenylalanine or tryptophan.

CDR3,V
CASSLTGGPTDTQYF,TRBV7-6
CSATITGMGRNEQYF,TRBV20-1
CASSLSLDSTTKQYF,TRBV7-9
CASSPATVGLQAYEQYF,TRBV9
CASSMGSGGAYMDTQYF,TRBV19
CASSQGTSGRGGEQFF,TRBV4-2
CASKGSSGEQETQYF,TRBV7-9
CASSLSGRGATDTQYF,TRBV27
CASTSSTGELTHEQYF,TRBV7-9
CATSDLLGGEETQYF,TRBV24-1
CATSSRTAYNEQFF,TRBV15
CASRLGRAGTGELFF,TRBV27
CASSFGPIYEQYF,TRBV27
CSVEGVVNQPQHF,TRBV29-1
CAWSVLNRGIDTQYF,TRBV30
CASSQDRSGGHYNEQFF,TRBV4-3
CATSRGRGGVNEKLFF,TRBV15
CASSPGQGFGYTF,TRBV5-1
CASSIWTSWETDTQYF,TRBV19
CASSAPTDTQYF,TRBV27
CAGSPVMTGRAYGQYF,TRBV12-3/TRBV12-4
CASSQAPGLAAEQYF,TRBV4-1
CASSSLRADVFQFF,TRBV7-9
CASSAAAGTSGTQETQYF,TRBV3-1
CASSRGLNTGELFF,TRBV27
CASRPGQALSYEQYF,TRBV6-1
CATSDSPLNQPQHF,TRBV24-1
CASSQDWDAGYEQYF,TRBV4-3
CASSLSQTGQYF,TRBV5-6
CASSQDPAGVGDGELFF,TRBV4-3
CASSLGDRGSYEQYF,TRBV12-3/TRBV12-4
CASSGAGGTSTDTQYF,TRBV2
CASSQGHEQYF,TRBV14
CASSLGPAGYHQPQHF,TRBV11-2
CAWSPGQTYEQYF,TRBV30
CSVEASTATQYF,TRBV29-1
CASSLEAATQETQYF,TRBV5-1
CASSLVGHRGCYGYTF,TRBV11-3
CATSLAGGTDTQYF,TRBV19
CASSLTGTTSYEQYF,TRBV11-2
CASSQDWGALSETQYF,TRBV4-2
CASSLPRDREIWETQYF,TRBV7-9
CSATGQGWIDEQFF,TRBV20-1
CASSQDREVGNTIYF,TRBV4-2
CASSQLAGYNEQFF,TRBV19
CASSTRTGEETQYF,TRBV27
CASSFGASYEQYF,TRBV28
CASSQEPTSGVALDTQYF,TRBV4-3
CASGPSTEAFF,TRBV12-5
CASSYWGAGGGNEQFF,TRBV6-5
CASSTSGGYTDTQYF,TRBV12-3/TRBV12-4
CASVGSTEMNTEAFF,TRBV5-4
CASTIPGPTDTQYF,TRBV6-2/TRBV6-3
CASSQLDGSEQYF,TRBV4-3
CASSFVDEQFF,TRBV12-3/TRBV12-4
CASSLGTPGRGYEQYF,TRBV5-6
CASSYSSSGYSGYTF,TRBV6-5
CASSLATGPNEKLFF,TRBV7-9